The source of this T cell receptor (beta chain) is a study of post-analysis software for immune sequencing data. Regarding the study as a whole: There was significantly lower normalized Chao1 diversity in multiple sclerosis patients than in controls. Under the F measure, samples that were prepared in one batch clustered strongly together. The five TRBV segments detected at higher frequency in patients than in controls included TRBV5-6, TRBV5-1 and TRBV20-1.

Unique molecular identifiers were carried by the TCR beta cDNA libraries. One entry per CDR3 protein results from TCRdb running MiXCR on the PCR reads. The table lists hundreds of thousands of distinct CDR3 sequences, more than 50% of them singletons. A remark on this clonotype: The antigen is unknown.

Looked up from germline, CDR1 is MNHNS and CDR2 is SASEGT. The CDR3 extends over 13 amino acids. V lost 7 bases, J lost 4 bases, and 13 bases lay in between. The chain combines TRBV6-1 with TRBJ1-1; tentatively, D is TRBD1 (6 bases). Material for sequencing was blood. This TCR was recovered from a girl aged 2 to 9 with multiple sclerosis. CDR3 in DNA: TGTGCCAGCAAATACGAAGGGGGCACTGAAGCTTTCTTT. Translation gives CASKYEGGTEAFF.